The sample holds a few counts of the clone carrying this T cell receptor (beta chain). The antigen is undetermined. Trimming cost V 3 bases and J 1 base, with 6 bases left between them. This CDR3 is 13 amino acids long. Germline CDR1 and CDR2: KGHSH and LQKENI. This entry comes from a study of T cells in localized non-small cell lung cancer. Study-level results: Adjacent lung was found to contain a median approximately 52 of the top 100 tumor clones.

Assay used: immunoSEQ multiplex PCR; TCRdb lists only in-frame clones, some missing. Of approximately 31,000 clones in the sample, around 73% are singletons; the top ten hold around 34%. The sequence was obtained from a male donor aged 60 or over with stage II squamous cell lung carcinoma. The chain uses TRBV18 and TRBJ1-1; D not certain. The material was peripheral blood, obtained before any cancer treatment. DNA for the CDR3: TGTGCCAGCTCACCGATGGCGAACACTGAAGCTTTCTTT. Translated, it gives CASSPMANTEAFF. Full variable domain (remainder filled in from reference TRBV18 and TRBJ1-1): NAGVMQNPRHLVRRRGQEARLRCSPMKGHSHVYWYRQLPEEGLKFMVYLQKENIIDESGMPKERFSAEFPKEGPSILRIQQVVRGDSAAYFCASSPMANTEAFFGQGTRLTVV.